Listed below are T cell receptor beta chains from one sample, sequenced in a study of blood T cell repertoires in COVID-19. Method: immunoSEQ multiplex PCR; TCRdb's copy keeps in-frame clones and lacks some. The repertoire has 65,000 to 75,000 clones, 80% to 90% of them found once; the top ten carry about 5%. Sample: peripheral blood. These receptors were collected from a woman aged 45-65 years with active COVID-19. CDR3s include the opening cysteine and the closing phenylalanine or tryptophan. D genes are given only for firm matches. Clone size is shown for a subset of rows, as once, few, many or a class of expanded clone.

CDR3: CASSYPGTSSNEQFF
DNA: TGTGCCAGCAGTTACCCCGGGACTAGCAGCAATGAGCAGTTCTTC
V: TRBV6-5
J: TRBJ2-1
D: TRBD2
size: .

CDR3: CAIRVRGSGTDTQYF
DNA: TGTGCCATCAGGGTAAGGGGATCGGGCACAGATACGCAGTATTTT
V: TRBV10-3
J: TRBJ2-3
D: .
size: .

CDR3: CASRYRTGYNEQFF
DNA: TGTGCCAGCAGGTACCGGACAGGGTACAATGAGCAGTTCTTC
V: TRBV6-5
J: TRBJ2-1
D: TRBD1
size: .

CDR3: CAISPLHF
DNA: TGTGCCATATCTCCCCTCCACTTT
V: TRBV10-3
J: TRBJ1-6
D: .
size: .

CDR3: CASSQSGAKNIQYF
DNA: TGTGCCAGTAGCCAATCGGGGGCCAAAAACATTCAGTACTTC
V: TRBV19
J: TRBJ2-4
D: .
size: .

CDR3: CASSNRQGYETQYF
DNA: TGCGCCAGCAGCAACCGACAGGGATACGAGACCCAGTACTTC
V: TRBV5-1
J: TRBJ2-5
D: TRBD1
size: .

CDR3: CASSYRMLYNEQFF
DNA: TGTGCCAGCAGTTACCGAATGCTATACAATGAGCAGTTCTTC
V: TRBV27
J: TRBJ2-1
D: .
size: .

CDR3: CASSLQGGYTF
DNA: TGTGCCAGCAGTCTACAGGGAGGCTACACCTTC
V: TRBV6-6
J: TRBJ1-2
D: .
size: .

CDR3: CASSQISREGFYEQYF
DNA: TGTGCCAGCAGCCAAATATCTAGGGAGGGGTTCTACGAGCAGTACTTC
V: TRBV11-2
J: TRBJ2-7
D: TRBD2
size: .

CDR3: CASSSRAMGDTQYF
DNA: TGTGCCAGCAGCTCCAGGGCCATGGGGGATACGCAGTATTTT
V: TRBV6-8
J: TRBJ2-3
D: .
size: .

CDR3: CASSEEMGGVYF
DNA: TGTGCCAGCAGTGAAGAGATGGGGGGGGTCTACTTC
V: TRBV6-1
J: TRBJ2-4
D: TRBD2
size: .

CDR3: CASSSRTAGSNEQYF
DNA: TGCGCCAGCAGCTCAAGGACAGCAGGTTCTAACGAGCAGTACTTC
V: TRBV5-1
J: TRBJ2-7
D: .
size: few

CDR3: CATRGTSGDNEQFF
DNA: TGTGCCACGCGAGGGACTAGCGGGGACAATGAGCAGTTCTTC
V: TRBV15
J: TRBJ2-1
D: TRBD2
size: once

CDR3: CAWSIGSGNTIYF
DNA: TGTGCCTGGAGTATCGGCTCTGGAAACACCATATATTTT
V: TRBV30
J: TRBJ1-3
D: .
size: once

CDR3: CASSFWTGKVTNEKLFF
DNA: TGCGCCAGCAGCTTCTGGACAGGGAAGGTTACTAATGAAAAACTGTTTTTT
V: TRBV5-1
J: TRBJ1-4
D: TRBD1
size: .

CDR3: CASHPGQGHNYGYTF
DNA: TGTGCCAGCCATCCAGGACAGGGCCATAACTATGGCTACACCTTC
V: TRBV2
J: TRBJ1-2
D: TRBD1
size: once

CDR3: CASSPLAAYQETQYF
DNA: TGTGCCAGCTCACCGTTAGCGGCGTACCAAGAGACCCAGTACTTC
V: TRBV18
J: TRBJ2-5
D: .
size: .

CDR3: CASRHSSGRAGGELFF
DNA: TGTGCCAGTAGGCACTCTAGCGGGAGGGCCGGCGGGGAGCTGTTTTTT
V: TRBV19
J: TRBJ2-2
D: TRBD2
size: .

CDR3: CASRNRDRGPETQYF
DNA: TGTGCCAGCAGGAACCGGGACAGGGGTCCAGAGACCCAGTACTTC
V: TRBV27
J: TRBJ2-5
D: TRBD1
size: .

CDR3: CASSSHASVVAGGSSYNEQFF
DNA: TGTGCCAGCAGCTCCCACGCTTCGGTTGTAGCGGGGGGGAGCTCCTACAATGAGCAGTTCTTC
V: TRBV7-3
J: TRBJ2-1
D: TRBD2
size: .

CDR3: CASSSTGLPYEQYF
DNA: TGTGCCAGCAGTTCAACAGGGTTACCCTACGAGCAGTACTTC
V: TRBV6-5
J: TRBJ2-7
D: .
size: .

CDR3: CASSVVVAGDGELFF
DNA: TGTGCCAGCAGCGTAGTCGTAGCGGGAGACGGGGAGCTGTTTTTT
V: TRBV9
J: TRBJ2-2
D: TRBD2
size: .

CDR3: CASSYPRDRVYEQYF
DNA: TGTGCCAGCAGTTATCCCAGGGATAGGGTCTACGAGCAGTACTTC
V: TRBV28
J: TRBJ2-7
D: .
size: .

CDR3: CASSVSGYTEAFF
DNA: TGTGCCAGCAGCGTATCAGGTTACACTGAAGCTTTCTTT
V: TRBV9
J: TRBJ1-1
D: .
size: .

CDR3: CASSIRSTVPPYEQYF
DNA: TGTGCCAGTAGTATCCGGTCGACAGTTCCTCCCTACGAGCAGTACTTC
V: TRBV19
J: TRBJ2-7
D: .
size: .

CDR3: CAWERARGTEAFF
DNA: TGTGCCTGGGAGAGGGCTCGGGGGACTGAAGCTTTCTTT
V: TRBV30
J: TRBJ1-1
D: .
size: .

CDR3: CATASLGLLAGGRETQYF
DNA: TGTGCCACTGCATCGTTGGGACTACTAGCGGGAGGGCGGGAGACCCAGTACTTC
V: TRBV10-3
J: TRBJ2-5
D: TRBD2
size: .

CDR3: CASSPPRDRNNEQFF
DNA: TGTGCCAGCTCACCACCGCGGGACAGAAACAATGAGCAGTTCTTC
V: TRBV18
J: TRBJ2-1
D: .
size: .

CDR3: CATPPFRTGWGGESGNTIYF
DNA: TGTGCCACCCCCCCCTTTAGGACAGGGTGGGGGGGAGAGTCTGGAAACACCATATATTTT
V: TRBV24-1
J: TRBJ1-3
D: TRBD1
size: .

CDR3: CASSASWAPDSEQYF
DNA: TGTGCCAGCAGTGCCTCCTGGGCCCCCGATTCCGAGCAGTACTTC
V: TRBV27
J: TRBJ2-7
D: .
size: .

CDR3: CASSIGTGGAPYEQYF
DNA: TGTGCCAGTAGTATTGGGACAGGGGGCGCCCCCTACGAGCAGTACTTC
V: TRBV19
J: TRBJ2-7
D: TRBD1
size: once

CDR3: CASSQQVIAGITDTQYF
DNA: TGTGCCAGCAGCCAACAGGTAATAGCGGGGATCACAGATACGCAGTATTTT
V: TRBV3-1/TRBV3-2
J: TRBJ2-3
D: TRBD2
size: .

CDR3: CASILPLVGNEQFF
DNA: TGTGCCAGCATCCTCCCGCTAGTAGGCAATGAGCAGTTCTTC
V: TRBV28
J: TRBJ2-1
D: .
size: .

CDR3: CAWSGDRSNTEAFF
DNA: TGTGCCTGGAGTGGGGACAGATCGAACACTGAAGCTTTCTTT
V: TRBV30
J: TRBJ1-1
D: TRBD1
size: .

CDR3: CASARGGFSGANVLTF
DNA: TGTGCCAGCGCACGGGGAGGTTTTTCTGGGGCCAACGTCCTGACTTTC
V: TRBV2
J: TRBJ2-6
D: .
size: .

CDR3: CASSLAAGELYEQYF
DNA: TGTGCCAGCAGTTTAGCTGCGGGAGAACTCTACGAGCAGTACTTC
V: TRBV27
J: TRBJ2-7
D: TRBD2
size: .

CDR3: CASSGGIQETQYF
DNA: TGTGCTAGTTCCGGCGGAATCCAAGAGACCCAGTACTTC
V: TRBV12-5
J: TRBJ2-5
D: .
size: .

CDR3: CASSSGRGGTGELFF
DNA: TGTGCCAGCAGCAGCGGGAGAGGGGGCACCGGGGAGCTGTTTTTT
V: TRBV7-6
J: TRBJ2-2
D: TRBD2
size: .

CDR3: CASSRDFDQPQHF
DNA: TGTGCCAGCAGTAGGGACTTCGATCAGCCCCAGCATTTT
V: TRBV12-3/TRBV12-4
J: TRBJ1-5
D: .
size: .

CDR3: CAISESNGGETQYF
DNA: TGTGCCATCAGTGAGTCGAACGGGGGGGAGACCCAGTACTTC
V: TRBV10-3
J: TRBJ2-5
D: TRBD2
size: .

CDR3: CASSATGGVYNSPLHF
DNA: TGTGCCAGCAGCGCGACAGGGGGCGTTTATAATTCACCCCTCCACTTT
V: TRBV9
J: TRBJ1-6
D: TRBD1
size: .

CDR3: CASSEEGARLLFEQYF
DNA: TGTGCCAGCAGTGAGGAGGGGGCGCGTCTGTTGTTCGAGCAGTACTTC
V: TRBV2
J: TRBJ2-7
D: .
size: many

CDR3: CASSSDRGSYEQYF
DNA: TGTGCCAGCAGCTCGGACAGGGGTTCCTACGAGCAGTACTTC
V: TRBV7-2
J: TRBJ2-7
D: TRBD1
size: .

CDR3: CASSQDWRDNEQFF
DNA: TGTGCCAGCAGCCAAGATTGGAGAGACAATGAGCAGTTCTTC
V: TRBV14
J: TRBJ2-1
D: .
size: .

CDR3: CASSHPRGSYNEQFF
DNA: TGTGCCAGCAGCCACCCCCGGGGGTCCTACAATGAGCAGTTCTTC
V: TRBV3-1/TRBV3-2
J: TRBJ2-1
D: .
size: .

CDR3: CASSFSGVDYGYTF
DNA: TGTGCCAGCAGTTTCTCCGGGGTAGACTATGGCTACACCTTC
V: TRBV6-6
J: TRBJ1-2
D: .
size: .

CDR3: CACKDRRTTNEKLFF
DNA: TGTGCCTGCAAGGACAGGAGGACAACTAATGAAAAACTGTTTTTT
V: TRBV30
J: TRBJ1-4
D: TRBD1
size: .

CDR3: CASSELRETQYF
DNA: TGTGCCAGCAGTGAACTACGGGAGACCCAGTACTTC
V: TRBV12-3/TRBV12-4
J: TRBJ2-5
D: .
size: .

CDR3: CASSHQGSYEQYF
DNA: TGTGCCAGCAGCCACCAGGGTTCCTACGAGCAGTACTTC
V: TRBV14
J: TRBJ2-7
D: .
size: .

CDR3: CASSFGSTPYEQYF
DNA: TGTGCCAGCAGCTTCGGGTCGACTCCCTACGAGCAGTACTTC
V: TRBV7-8
J: TRBJ2-7
D: .
size: once

CDR3: CASSASGSWDNEQFF
DNA: TGTGCCAGCAGCGCTAGCGGGAGTTGGGATAATGAGCAGTTCTTC
V: TRBV9
J: TRBJ2-1
D: TRBD2
size: .

CDR3: CASSPELGEEQYF
DNA: TGCGCCAGCTCCCCGGAGCTCGGCGAGGAGCAGTACTTC
V: TRBV5-1
J: TRBJ2-7
D: .
size: .

CDR3: CARDMGRGSGYTF
DNA: TGTGCCCGCGACATGGGGCGTGGTAGTGGCTACACCTTC
V: TRBV19
J: TRBJ1-2
D: .
size: .

CDR3: CASSPNLAENYNEQFF
DNA: TGTGCCAGCAGTCCCAACCTAGCGGAGAATTACAATGAGCAGTTCTTC
V: TRBV28
J: TRBJ2-1
D: TRBD2
size: .